The 29 T cell receptor beta chains listed next were all sequenced from one sample in a study of blood T cell repertoires in COVID-19. TCRdb's table, derived via immunoSEQ multiplex PCR, lists solely in-frame clones and lacks some. The sample contains 50,000 to 65,000 clones, about 86% of which appear only once. Sequenced input: peripheral blood. These receptors were obtained from a human donor in a cohort sampled during active COVID-19.

As to this clone: This CDR3 is also generated by other DNA sequences in the sample. CDR3 DNA: TGTGCCAGCAGCTTGGGCAGGCTAAATACACCCCTCCACTTT. It yields the protein CASSLGRLNTPLHF. The chain couples TRBV5-4 to TRBJ1-6, with D unclear. CDR1 is SGHNT, CDR2 YYREEE, per germline (reference sequence). The CDR3 sequence is 14 residues long. V lost 0 bases and J lost 11, with 12 bases in between.

The rearrangement joins TRBV3-1 (or the pseudogene TRBV3-2) to TRBJ2-7, with TRBD1 identical over 9 bases. Germline V gene data show CDR1 as LGHDT and CDR2 as YNNKEL (reference sequence). The CDR3 runs to 15 residues. The V and J ends lost 1 base and 4 bases, in that order; junction bases with no gene match: 5. CDR3 in amino acids: CASSQAGQGLYEQYF. The CDR3 nucleotides are TGTGCCAGCAGCCAAGCCGGACAGGGGCTTTACGAGCAGTACTTC.

J is TRBJ2-1 and V is TRBV15, with D perhaps TRBD1 (5 bases). CDR3 size: 13 residues. Between the trimmed V and J ends, which lost 0 bases and 7 bases, there was a span of 7 bases. Looked up from germline, CDR1 is LNHNV and CDR2 is YYDKDF (reference sequence). The CDR3 is CATSRERGNEQFF. CDR3 nucleotide sequence: TGTGCCACCAGCAGAGAAAGGGGTAATGAGCAGTTCTTC.

This chain uses TRBV10-2 with TRBJ1-1; D might be TRBD1 (6 bases). The V gene lost 8 bases and the J gene lost 0 bases, with 10 bases spanning the gap. The CDR3 has 13 amino acids. Germline CDR1 and CDR2: WSHSY and SAAADI. For the CDR3, the DNA is TGCGCCAGCGGCGGACAGCTGAACACTGAAGCTTTCTTT. Its translation is CASGGQLNTEAFF.

CDR3 protein: CASSPYRYDYGYTF. The CDR3 region has the DNA TGTGCCAGCAGCCCTTACCGCTATGACTATGGCTACACCTTC. The chain employs TRBV27 and TRBJ1-2; unclear D gene. In germline, CDR1 is MNHEY, CDR2 SMNVEV (reference sequence). The CDR3 has 14 residues. Between the trimmed V and J ends, which lost 6 bases and 3 bases, there was a span of 14 bases.

V usage is TRBV19 and J usage is TRBJ1-5; no definite D call. This CDR3 contains 15 residues. The V end was cut by 5 bases, the J end by 0 bases, with 11 bases between. Germline V gene sequence: CDR1 LNHDA, CDR2 SQIVND (reference sequence). The CDR3 DNA sequence: TGTGCCAGTAGTCGACTGGAAAATAGCAATCAGCCCCAGCATTTT. It translates to CASSRLENSNQPQHF.

The CDR3 reads CAISESKGGGSTDTQYF. CDR3 DNA sequence: TGTGCCATCAGTGAGTCGAAAGGGGGGGGCAGCACAGATACGCAGTATTTT. This chain links TRBV10-3 with TRBJ2-3; TRBD2 might be the D (7 bases). Germline assignment: CDR1 ENHRY and CDR2 SYGVKD. The ends were cut back, 0 bases at V and 0 bases at J, with 13 bases in the middle. CDR3 size: 17 residues.

The V call is TRBV4-2, the J call TRBJ2-3; TRBD2 matches at 9 bases. V lost 0 bases to trimming and J lost 2 bases; unmatched junction nucleotides: 6. CDR1 is LGHNA, CDR2 YNFKEQ, per germline. This CDR3 has 17 amino acids. CDR3 amino acids: CASSQDQGLASTDTQYF. CDR3 in DNA: TGTGCCAGCAGCCAAGATCAGGGACTAGCCTCCACAGATACGCAGTATTTT.

The gene calls are TRBV18 and TRBJ2-7, with 8 bases that match TRBD2. The length of the CDR3 is 16 residues. Per the germline V gene, CDR1 is KGHSH and CDR2 is LQKENI. V was clipped by 3 bases and J by 4 bases; unmatched bases: 11. DNA for the CDR3: TGTGCCAGCTCACCTCAAGGGGGAGCGGGAGTGTACGAGCAGTACTTC. It codes for CASSPQGGAGVYEQYF.

The CDR3 DNA reads as TGTGCCAGCAGTTACTCGAGCCAGGAATACAATGAGCAGTTCTTC. Amino acids: CASSYSSQEYNEQFF. The rearrangement uses TRBV6-6 and TRBJ2-1; D gene ambiguous. Trimming took off 0 bases at V and 4 bases at J, with 10 bases between the two ends. In germline, CDR1 is MNHNY, CDR2 SVGAGI (reference sequence). The CDR3 is made up of 15 amino acids.

The genes are TRBV11-2 and TRBJ1-3; D is unclear. This CDR3 contains 16 residues. Germline-derived CDR1 and CDR2 are SGHAT and FQNNGV. Trimming removed 0 bases at V and 3 bases at J, with 12 bases between. The CDR3 protein is CASSLDQQTFGNTIYF. The CDR3 DNA sequence: TGTGCCAGCAGCTTAGATCAGCAGACTTTTGGAAACACCATATATTTT.

The J gene is TRBJ1-6, the V gene TRBV7-2; 7 bases are a match to TRBD1. Germline lookup yields CDR1 SGHTA and CDR2 FQGNSA. The CDR3 loop spans 15 amino acids. The V gene end was trimmed by 3 bases and the J gene end by 10 bases; junction bases not matched to a gene: 9. CDR3 DNA: TGTGCCAGCAGCTTTAAGGGGGCGTCTTTGTCACCCCTCCACTTT. Translation: CASSFKGASLSPLHF.

This sequence joins TRBV7-8 and TRBJ1-1; unclear D gene. The V end lost 5 bases, the J end lost 0 bases, and 7 bases lay between the germline ends. CDR3 length: 13 residues. The V gene's germline CDR1 is SGHVS and CDR2 FQNEAQ. CDR3 DNA sequence: TGTGCCAGCAGCGCACGGTTGAACACTGAAGCTTTCTTT. Amino acid sequence: CASSARLNTEAFF.

This clone was seen a few times. The chain employs TRBV7-9 and TRBJ2-5, with 8 bases aligning to TRBD1. Germline V gene data show CDR1 as SEHNR and CDR2 as FQNEAQ (reference sequence). V lost 2 bases to trimming and J lost 2 bases; unmatched junction nucleotides: 7. This CDR3 has 16 amino acids. This CDR3 is CASSLYPTGGQETQYF. CDR3 bases: TGTGCCAGCAGCTTATACCCAACAGGGGGACAAGAGACCCAGTACTTC.

V usage is TRBV7-3 and J usage is TRBJ1-1; weak D call: TRBD1 (6 bases). CDR1 is SGHTA and CDR2 is FQGTGA in the germline V gene. This CDR3 spans 14 amino acids. The ends were cut back, 5 bases at V and 2 bases at J, with 12 bases in the middle. This chain's CDR3 is CASSLQGGNTEAFF. The CDR3 nucleotides read TGTGCCAGCAGCCTACAGGGTGGCAACACTGAAGCTTTCTTT.

The chain links TRBV29-1 to TRBJ1-1, with 9 bases fitting TRBD1. This CDR3 has 12 amino acids. Germline-derived CDR1 and CDR2 are SQVTM and ANQGSEA. V dropped 7 bases and J dropped 3; count of bases not matched to a gene: 3. As DNA, the CDR3 is TGCAGCGCGCGGACAGGGGACACTGAAGCTTTCTTT. This sequence encodes CSARTGDTEAFF.

DNA of the CDR3: TGCGCCAGCAGCTTAGGGGCGGGAGGTACGAACACCGGGGAGCTGTTTTTT. Translated, it gives CASSLGAGGTNTGELFF. The chain has TRBV5-1 and TRBJ2-2; 8 bases align to TRBD2. Germline-derived CDR1 and CDR2 are SGHRS and YFSETQ. The CDR3 spans 17 residues. The trim removed 2 bases at V and 0 bases at J, leaving 6 bases unmatched.

This clone turned up a few times. The chain recombines TRBV5-4 with TRBJ1-4; 11 bases line up with TRBD1. CDR1 SGHNT and CDR2 YYREEE come from the germline V gene (reference sequence). Unmatched junction bases numbered 5, after V lost 4 bases and J lost 6 bases. CDR3 length: 15 residues. CDR3 region: CASSNRDRGYEKLFF. Here the CDR3 DNA reads TGTGCCAGCAGCAACCGGGACAGGGGGTATGAAAAACTGTTTTTT.

This chain uses TRBV9 with TRBJ2-5; D remains unclear. CDR1 and CDR2 from the germline V gene are SGDLS and YYNGEE. Trimming removed 1 base at V and 5 bases at J, with 9 bases between. The CDR3 has 13 amino acids. The CDR3 nucleotides are TGTGCCAGCAGCGTAAAGGCCGGGGAGACCCAGTACTTC. Translated: CASSVKAGETQYF.

This rearrangement joins TRBV7-6 to TRBJ1-1, with 10 bases identical to TRBD1. The CDR3 length is 15 residues. Trimming took 3 bases from V and 2 from J; bases not matched to a gene: 3. Germline values: CDR1 SGHVS, CDR2 FNYEAQ. CDR3 in amino acids: CASSLRTGGNTEAFF. In nucleotides, the CDR3 is TGTGCCAGCAGCTTGAGGACAGGGGGTAACACTGAAGCTTTCTTT.

The genes are TRBV28 and TRBJ1-2, with 7 nucleotides matching TRBD1. This CDR3 spans 13 amino acids. Germline loops: CDR1 MDHEN, CDR2 SYDVKM. V lost 8 bases and J lost 6; bases outside the gene matches: 9. CDR3 residues: CASFESRGDGYTF. The CDR3 bases are TGTGCCAGCTTTGAGAGCAGGGGGGATGGCTACACCTTC.

The chain combines TRBV3-1 (or the pseudogene TRBV3-2) with TRBJ2-7; D not resolved. The CDR3 has 14 amino acids. CDR1 and CDR2 from the germline V gene are LGHDT and YNNKEL (reference sequence). V dropped 4 bases and J dropped 7 bases, with 17 bases sitting between them. The CDR3 sequence is CASSPNLAKFEQYF. CDR3 nucleotides: TGTGCCAGCAGCCCTAACTTAGCAAAGTTTGAGCAGTACTTC.

For this clone: Other DNA sequences in the same sample also yield this CDR3. The chain employs TRBV5-1 and TRBJ2-5, with D possibly TRBD2 on 6 matching bases. Trimming cost V 0 bases and J 1 base, with 7 bases left between them. Germline V gene data show CDR1 as SGHRS and CDR2 as YFSETQ. The CDR3 has 14 residues. CDR3 sequence (DNA): TGCGCCAGCAGCTTGGGTAGCGGCCAAGAGACCCAGTACTTC. Translated: CASSLGSGQETQYF.

This chain links TRBV19 with TRBJ2-3, with D perhaps matching TRBD2 (7 bases). This CDR3 region has 15 residues. Trimming shortened V by 9 bases and J by 1 base, and 17 bases separated the two germline ends. CDR1 is LNHDA, CDR2 SQIVND, per germline (reference sequence). The CDR3 DNA follows: TGTGCCAGCCGACCAGGGGCGGGGGGCACAGATACGCAGTATTTT. It encodes CASRPGAGGTDTQYF. The full variable domain, with the rest looked up from reference TRBV19 and TRBJ2-3, is DGGITQSPKYLFRKEGQNVTLSCEQNLNHDAMYWYRQDPGQGLRLIYYSQIVNDFQKGDIAEGYSVSREKKESFPLTVTSAQKNPTAFYLCASRPGAGGTDTQYFGPGTRLTVL.

The chain carries TRBV2 and TRBJ1-1; 8 nucleotides match TRBD1. Losses at the gene ends were 6 bases for V and 1 base for J; bases not matched to a gene: 7. The CDR3 spans 15 residues. Germline V gives CDR1 SNHLY, CDR2 FYNNEI. DNA for the CDR3: TGTGCCAGCAGCTACGGTGGGACAGGGAACACTGAAGCTTTCTTT. As protein: CASSYGGTGNTEAFF.

The chain uses TRBV6-6 and TRBJ2-5, with D tentatively TRBD1 (6 bases). Germline CDR1 and CDR2: MNHNY and SVGAGI (reference sequence). This CDR3 spans 13 amino acids. The V end lost 7 bases, the J end lost 5 bases, and 14 bases lay between the germline ends. This CDR3 is CASNPRGEETQYF. CDR3 bases: TGTGCCAGCAACCCCAGGGGTGAGGAGACCCAGTACTTC.

This clone was observed a handful of times. J is TRBJ2-7 and V is TRBV19, with TRBD2 identical over 11 bases. V dropped 3 bases and J dropped 0; count of bases not matched to a gene: 13. CDR1 LNHDA and CDR2 SQIVND come from the germline V gene (reference sequence). This CDR3 contains 19 residues. CDR3 sequence reads: CASSIRLAGGEKSSYEQYF. CDR3 nucleotides: TGTGCCAGTAGTATCCGGCTAGCGGGGGGAGAAAAGAGCTCCTACGAGCAGTACTTC.

V and J are TRBV15 and TRBJ1-1; D is possibly TRBD1 (6 bases). V shed 3 bases and J shed 4 bases, with 15 bases lying between them. This CDR3 has 15 amino acids. Germline V gene sequence: CDR1 LNHNV, CDR2 YYDKDF (reference sequence). CDR3 sequence: CATSSRGGGSTEAFF. CDR3 coding DNA: TGTGCCACCAGCAGCCGGGGAGGGGGGAGCACTGAAGCTTTCTTT.

V is TRBV5-5 and J is TRBJ2-7; 9 bases align to TRBD1. The V gene end was trimmed by 1 base and the J gene end by 2 bases; junction bases not matched to a gene: 7. The CDR3 runs to 16 residues. The germline gives CDR1 SGHKS, CDR2 YYEKEE (reference sequence). The CDR3 spells CASSLKGTGIPYEQYF. The DNA for the CDR3 is TGTGCCAGCAGCTTGAAAGGGACAGGGATTCCCTACGAGCAGTACTTC.